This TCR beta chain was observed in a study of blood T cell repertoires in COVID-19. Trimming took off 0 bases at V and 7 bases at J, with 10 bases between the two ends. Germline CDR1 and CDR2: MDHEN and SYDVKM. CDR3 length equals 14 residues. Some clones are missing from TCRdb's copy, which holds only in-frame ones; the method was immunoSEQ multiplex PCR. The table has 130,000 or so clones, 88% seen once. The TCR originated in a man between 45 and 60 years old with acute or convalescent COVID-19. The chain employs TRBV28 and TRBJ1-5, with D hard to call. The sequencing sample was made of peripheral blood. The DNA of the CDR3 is TGTGCCAGCAGTTTATGGGTAAGAGGCCAGCCCCAGCATTTT. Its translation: CASSLWVRGQPQHF.